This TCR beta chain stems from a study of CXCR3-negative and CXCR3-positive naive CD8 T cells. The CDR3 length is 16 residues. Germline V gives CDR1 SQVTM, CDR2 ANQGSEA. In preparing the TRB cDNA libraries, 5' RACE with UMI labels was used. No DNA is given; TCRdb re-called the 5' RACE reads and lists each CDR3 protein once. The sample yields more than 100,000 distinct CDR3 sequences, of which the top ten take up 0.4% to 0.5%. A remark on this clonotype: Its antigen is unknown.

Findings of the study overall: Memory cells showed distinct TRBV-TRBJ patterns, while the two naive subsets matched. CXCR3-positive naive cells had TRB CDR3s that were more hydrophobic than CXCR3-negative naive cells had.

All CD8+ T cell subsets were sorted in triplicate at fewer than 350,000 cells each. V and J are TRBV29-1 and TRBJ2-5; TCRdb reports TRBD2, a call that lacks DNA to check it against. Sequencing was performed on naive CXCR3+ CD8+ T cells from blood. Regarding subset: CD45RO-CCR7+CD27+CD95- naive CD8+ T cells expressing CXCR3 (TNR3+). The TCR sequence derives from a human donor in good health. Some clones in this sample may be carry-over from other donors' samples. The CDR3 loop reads CSVEDEPREGQETQYF.